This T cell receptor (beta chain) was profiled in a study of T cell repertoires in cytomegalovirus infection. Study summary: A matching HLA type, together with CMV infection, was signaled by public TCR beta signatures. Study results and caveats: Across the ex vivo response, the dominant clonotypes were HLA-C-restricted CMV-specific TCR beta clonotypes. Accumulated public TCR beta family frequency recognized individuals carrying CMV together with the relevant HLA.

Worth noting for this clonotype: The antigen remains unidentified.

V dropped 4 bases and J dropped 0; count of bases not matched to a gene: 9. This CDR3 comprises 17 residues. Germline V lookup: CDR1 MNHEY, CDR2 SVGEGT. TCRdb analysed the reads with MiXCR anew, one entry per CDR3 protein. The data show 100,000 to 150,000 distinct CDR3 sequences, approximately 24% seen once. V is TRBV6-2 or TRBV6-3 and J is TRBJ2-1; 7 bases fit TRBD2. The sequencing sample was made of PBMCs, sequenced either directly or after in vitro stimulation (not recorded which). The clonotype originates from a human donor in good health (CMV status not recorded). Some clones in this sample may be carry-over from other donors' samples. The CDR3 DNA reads TGTGCCAGCAGTTCACCGACTAGCTTGAGCTCCTACAATGAGCAGTTCTTC. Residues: CASSSPTSLSSYNEQFF.